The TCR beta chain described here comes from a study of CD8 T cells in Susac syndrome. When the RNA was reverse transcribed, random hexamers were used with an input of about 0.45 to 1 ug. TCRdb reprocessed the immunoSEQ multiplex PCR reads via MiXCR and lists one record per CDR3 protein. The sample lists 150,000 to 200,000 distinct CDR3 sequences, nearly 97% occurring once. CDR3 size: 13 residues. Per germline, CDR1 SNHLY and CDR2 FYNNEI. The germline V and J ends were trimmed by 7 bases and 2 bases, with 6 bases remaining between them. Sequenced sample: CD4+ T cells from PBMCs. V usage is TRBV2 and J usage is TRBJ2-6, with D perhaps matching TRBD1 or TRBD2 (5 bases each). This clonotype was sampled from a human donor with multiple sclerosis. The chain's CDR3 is CASKGPGANVLTF. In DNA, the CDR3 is TGTGCCAGCAAGGGACCTGGGGCCAACGTCCTGACTTTC. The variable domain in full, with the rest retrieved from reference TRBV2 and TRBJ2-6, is EPEVTQTPSHQVTQMGQEVILRCVPISNHLYFYWYRQILGQKVEFLVSFYNNEISEKSEIFDDQFSVERPDGSNFTLKIRSTKLEDSAMYFCASKGPGANVLTFGAGSRLTVL.